This entry lists 2 T cell receptor beta chains sequenced from one sample in a study of CD8+ T cells in alopecia areata. Extraction and reverse transcription of RNA yielded cDNA as the sequencing template. Generated by immunoSEQ multiplex PCR, the TCRdb table keeps only in-frame clones and is missing some. The sample holds fewer than 250,000 clones, roughly 60% seen once. The sample's treatment: oral pan-JAK inhibitor, 5-10 mg twice daily. Source: CD4+ T cells sorted from blood, taken at week 24, from a patient treated with tofacitinib. Source of these receptors: a human donor with alopecia areata.

This clone was counted only a few times. The chain recombines TRBV29-1 with TRBJ2-3, with D maybe TRBD1 (5 bases). The CDR3 length is 13 residues. Germline values: CDR1 SQVTM, CDR2 ANQGSEA. Deletions cut 4 bases from V and 2 bases from J, with 10 bases between. This chain's CDR3 is CSVVGRATDTQYF. The DNA of the CDR3 is TGCAGCGTTGTGGGCAGGGCCACAGATACGCAGTATTTT.

Only a few counts were recorded for this clone. The chain carries TRBV6-1 and TRBJ2-5, with 7 positions matching TRBD2. The CDR3 is 12 amino acids. The trim removed 10 bases at V and 1 base at J, leaving 3 bases unmatched. The V gene's germline CDR1 is MNHNS and CDR2 SASEGT. The CDR3 sequence is CAIRTSQETQYF. Here the CDR3 DNA reads TGTGCCATCAGGACTAGCCAAGAGACCCAGTACTTC.